This TCR beta chain was recovered during a study of blood T cells in healthy people across ages (dated by TCRdb to about 2015). With respect to the entire study: In model experiments, template switching captured roughly one uniquely barcoded TCR beta cDNA molecule for every two T cells. The donors were split into four age groups: young (average about 16 years), middle-aged (39), aged (roughly 65) and long-lived (approximately 80). For two donors (one aged 18 to 29 and one aged 80 or older), the study analyzed two additional independent replicas of 1 million unique cDNA reads from the same blood draw. To avoid experimental bias, donors of different ages were randomly spread across the sequencing lanes. Using deep sequencing normalized with unique cDNA molecular identifiers, the study measured how TCR beta repertoire diversity changes with age. Findings and caveats that apply to the study as a whole: The percentage of naive T cells measured by flow cytometry correlated strongly with observed TCR beta diversity. Since profiling was done on bulk unsorted PBMCs, naive and antigen-experienced compartments could not be conclusively compared. As age increased, observed TCR beta diversity per million T cells dropped in a roughly linear way, and a significant reduction was already evident by age around 41. Compared with the aged group, the long-lived group had more naive CD4+ T cells, fewer expanded clones and increased TCR diversity, a pattern suggesting age selection. Total diversity estimates from one million sequenced T cells were considered lower bounds and underestimates. Because donor CMV infection status was unknown, age-related changes in expanded clonotypes were potentially confounded.

Receptor libraries were prepared by 5' RACE. For sequencing, an Illumina HiSeq 2500 was employed. A second roughly 6 to 12 cycle PCR used a sample-barcoded 5' primer and a J-beta primer mix. Each TCR beta cDNA molecule received a unique molecular identifier from a template-switch 5' adaptor carrying 12 random nucleotides. Each sample yielded at least 3 million CDR3-containing paired-end reads. All of the RNA was converted into first-strand cDNA using the Mint cDNA synthesis kit, with a TRBC-specific oligonucleotide serving as the primer. Following uracil-DNA glycosylase treatment, a first 18-cycle PCR with universal primers M1SS and BC2_uni_R was performed on all cDNA. The authors' pipeline ran thus. For normalization, 1 million high-quality reads, each with a distinct molecular identifier, were randomly selected from each sample. Reads sharing molecular identifiers were discarded rather than binned into consensus sequences. MiTCR, set to a Q25 quality threshold and the strictest error-elimination algorithm, was used for CDR3 identification, clonotype clustering and error correction. A nonparametric unseen species model with Euler transformation was used to estimate a lower bound on total TCR beta diversity. TCRdb reprocessing: public reads trimmed at Q25 with fastp, clones called with MiXCR, in-frame beta chains kept. Here each entry gathers all rows of one CDR3 protein and keeps the most common genes and DNA. These V and J calls rely on TCRdb rather than the paper's analysis. The sample contains about 640,000 distinct CDR3 sequences, under 70% of them found a single time. The ten largest clones capture roughly 34% of the sample.

Donors were 39 systemically healthy Caucasian individuals from Russia aged about 6 to 100 years. Each donor gave about 11 milliliters of peripheral blood, drawn into EDTA-treated Vacutainer tubes. Ficoll-Paque density-gradient centrifugation was used to isolate PBMCs, with at least 7 million obtained per sample. Trizol reagent was used to extract total RNA from PBMCs, with at least 5.5 micrograms per sample. For every donor, an aliquot of PBMCs went through flow cytometry to measure the percentages of naive CD45RAhigh/CD27high T cells. This clonotype was found a few times. The antigen it binds to is not known. No per-base quality is available; no much larger clone lies one base away. Trimming removed 9 bases from V and 5 bases from J; the gene matches leave 10 bases unexplained. Per the germline V gene (reference sequence), LGHDT is the CDR1 and YNNKEL is the CDR2. The CDR3 numbers 13 residues from cysteine through phenylalanine. Only the CDR3 region is kept as DNA, spanning 39 bases read in frame from base 1.

The chain was built from TRBV3-1 and TRBJ2-7; 7 bases in the junction line up with TRBD1. This TCR derives from a man aged 60 to 69 in good health. The source material was blood. CDR3 sequence: CASSNRQGDEQYF. At the DNA level, the sequence is TGTGCCAGTAGCAACAGACAGGGCGACGAGCAGTACTTC.